The next 8 T cell receptor beta chains were all read from a single sample in a study of cytomegalovirus exposure and HLA in healthy donors. This PCR relied on a set of 60 Vbeta primers and 13 Jbeta primers. Using immunoSEQ multiplex PCR, the repertoire was profiled, and TCRdb retains in-frame clones only, with some absent. There are 60,000 to 75,000 clones in the sample; roughly 70% occur only once, and around 10% lies in the top ten. What was sequenced was PBMCs. The receptors were gathered from a woman in her thirties or forties in good health and CMV-seropositive.

This chain joins TRBV5-1 and TRBJ1-2; a possible D gene is TRBD1 (6 bases). The CDR3 extends over 13 amino acids. V lost 1 base and J lost 7, with 11 bases in between. In germline, CDR1 is SGHRS, CDR2 YFSETQ. The CDR3 protein is CASSLNRVLGYTF. DNA of the CDR3: TGCGCCAGCAGCTTGAACAGGGTTCTTGGCTACACCTTC.

The DNA for the CDR3 is TGTGCCAGCAGCGAAGACAGGGTAGGCTACACCTTC. Translation gives CASSEDRVGYTF. This chain links TRBV7-2 with TRBJ1-2; 7 nucleotides align to TRBD1. Germline CDR1 is SGHTA and CDR2 is FQGNSA. CDR3 length: 12 residues. With V trimmed by 5 bases and J by 8 bases, 5 bases remained unmatched.

This clone was observed a handful of times. The rearrangement links TRBV6-1 to TRBJ2-3; 11 nucleotides match TRBD2. The CDR3 sequence is 14 residues long. With 4 bases clipped from V and 4 bases from J, the junction kept 1 base outside the gene matches. The germline gives CDR1 MNHNS, CDR2 SASEGT. In DNA form, the CDR3 reads TGTGCCAGCAGTGCTAGCGGGGGGCCAGATACGCAGTATTTT. Translating it yields CASSASGGPDTQYF.

The genes are TRBV7-9 and TRBJ2-2; a possible D gene is TRBD1 (6 bases). Germline V gene data show CDR1 as SEHNR and CDR2 as FQNEAQ (reference sequence). This CDR3 has 17 residues. The germline V and J ends were trimmed by 5 bases and 1 base, with 17 bases remaining between them. DNA of the CDR3: TGTGCCAGCAGCACCTCGACAGGAGCCGAGAACACCGGGGAGCTGTTTTTT. Translation: CASSTSTGAENTGELFF.

This rearrangement joins TRBV5-4 to TRBJ1-4, with a tentative D call TRBD1 (5 bases). Germline CDR1 is SGHNT and CDR2 is YYREEE (reference sequence). The V end was cut by 2 bases, the J end by 0 bases, with 11 bases between. The CDR3 runs 16 residues. CDR3 in amino acids: CASSFTGDPTNEKLFF. For the CDR3, the DNA is TGTGCCAGCAGCTTTACGGGGGACCCAACTAATGAAAAACTGTTTTTT.

The rearrangement joins TRBV10-3 to TRBJ1-5; 7 nucleotides agree with TRBD1. Germline V gives CDR1 ENHRY, CDR2 SYGVKD. V trimming: 11 bases; J trimming: 6 bases; junction bases outside the gene matches: 10. CDR3 length: 13 amino acids. DNA for the CDR3: TGTGCCTCCCGGGGGCAGGGGGGTCAGCCCCAGCATTTT. Translating it yields CASRGQGGQPQHF.

This clone was counted a few times. The genes are TRBV29-1 and TRBJ2-1, with 12 positions matching TRBD1. The CDR3 is made up of 18 amino acids. J lost 4 bases, V lost 3 bases, and 13 bases had no gene match. Germline-derived CDR1 and CDR2 are SQVTM and ANQGSEA. The CDR3 reads CSVDPGTGGLGGYNEQFF. As DNA, the CDR3 is TGCAGCGTTGACCCCGGGACAGGGGGCCTAGGGGGATACAATGAGCAGTTCTTC.

The CDR3: CASSTRQGESSYEQYF. In DNA, the CDR3 is TGTGCCAGCAGTACTAGACAGGGGGAGAGCTCCTACGAGCAGTACTTC. The gene calls are TRBV6-6 and TRBJ2-7, with 9 bases matching TRBD1. V gave up 5 bases and J gave up 0 bases; unmatched junction bases: 8. The CDR3 covers 16 residues. The V gene's germline CDR1 is MNHNY and CDR2 SVGAGI (reference sequence).